Shown below are 25 T cell receptor beta chains from a single sample sequenced in a study of cytomegalovirus exposure and HLA in healthy donors. The PCR employed 60 Vbeta primers together with 13 Jbeta primers. Using immunoSEQ multiplex PCR, the repertoire was profiled, and TCRdb retains in-frame clones only, with some absent. The profile shows roughly 140,000 clones, 70% to 80% of them singletons. Sample: PBMCs. The origin of the receptors is a woman aged 18-30 years in good health and CMV-seropositive.

This clone appeared a single time. The CDR3 DNA follows: TGTGCCAGCAGTTACATCGGGACAGGGGGCTACACCTTC. Amino acids: CASSYIGTGGYTF. The chain combines TRBV28 with TRBJ1-2, with TRBD1 identical over 9 bases. V lost 4 bases, J lost 8 bases, and 5 bases stayed unmatched. The CDR3 totals 13 residues. Germline-derived CDR1 and CDR2 are MDHEN and SYDVKM.

The chain is built from TRBV6-1 and TRBJ1-4; D possibly corresponds to TRBD1 (5 bases). V was cut by 3 bases and J by 0 bases, with 11 bases left in between. Germline V gene sequence: CDR1 MNHNS, CDR2 SASEGT. The CDR3 is 16 amino acids. DNA for the CDR3: TGTGCCAGCAGTGATACAGGCCGAGCAACTAATGAAAAACTGTTTTTT. Its translation: CASSDTGRATNEKLFF.

This chain joins TRBV19 and TRBJ1-2; a weak D match, TRBD1 (5 bases). From germline, CDR1 is LNHDA and CDR2 SQIVND (reference sequence). V lost 11 bases and J 6 bases, leaving 16 bases between the germline ends. The CDR3 is 12 amino acids. The CDR3 nucleotides are TGTGCCGGATTCGCAGGGCCGGATGGCTACACCTTC. Translating gives CAGFAGPDGYTF. Full variable domain (missing parts from reference TRBV19 and TRBJ1-2): DGGITQSPKYLFRKEGQNVTLSCEQNLNHDAMYWYRQDPGQGLRLIYYSQIVNDFQKGDIAEGYSVSREKKESFPLTVTSAQKNPTAFYLCAGFAGPDGYTFGSGTRLTVV.

The rearrangement joins TRBV7-2 to TRBJ2-5; 13 positions match TRBD2. J gave up 9 bases and V 1 base, and 8 bases lay outside the gene matches. Germline CDR1 is SGHTA and CDR2 is FQGNSA. The CDR3 length is 16 residues. CDR3 in DNA: TGTGCCAGCAGCTTAGGACTAGCGGGGGGCAAGAGACCCCAGTACTTC. This encodes CASSLGLAGGKRPQYF.

The chain couples TRBV6-8 to TRBJ2-1; no firm D call. Trimming removed 8 bases from V and 15 bases from J, with 26 bases in between. The CDR3 length is 14 residues. In germline, CDR1 is MNHGY, CDR2 SAAAGT. CDR3 bases: TGTGCCAGCCTTCTGCCCACCTCGGGTACTAAATCGTTCTTC. Its translation is CASLLPTSGTKSFF.

V usage is TRBV7-2 and J usage is TRBJ1-5, with D uncertain. There are 14 residues in the CDR3. Between the trimmed V and J ends, which lost 3 bases and 0 bases, there was a span of 6 bases. Per germline, CDR1 SGHTA and CDR2 FQGNSA. The DNA of the CDR3 is TGTGCCAGCAGCTTCCAGATTAGCAATCAGCCCCAGCATTTT. This sequence encodes CASSFQISNQPQHF. Supplemented by reference TRBV7-2 and TRBJ1-5, the full variable domain reads GAGVSQSPSNKVTEKGKDVELRCDPISGHTALYWYRQSLGQGLEFLIYFQGNSAPDKSGLPSDRFSAERTGGSVSTLTIQRTQQEDSAVYLCASSFQISNQPQHFGDGTRLSIL.

CDR3 residues: CASSLRVTYEQYF. The CDR3 region has the DNA TGTGCCAGCAGTCTCAGGGTAACCTACGAGCAGTACTTC. The chain combines TRBV27 with TRBJ2-7, with D perhaps TRBD1 (5 bases). Germline loops: CDR1 MNHEY, CDR2 SMNVEV (reference sequence). V lost 5 bases and J 2 bases, leaving 10 bases between the germline ends. The CDR3 has 13 amino acids.

This clone ranks as medium-sized. The chain combines TRBV4-1 with TRBJ2-7; D is perhaps TRBD2 (5 bases). Trimming pared 0 bases from V and 1 base from J, leaving 10 bases between. Germline V gene sequence: CDR1 MGHRA, CDR2 YSYEKL. This CDR3 is 15 amino acids long. This CDR3 is CASSQEAGGSYEQYF. In nucleotides, the CDR3 is TGCGCCAGCAGCCAAGAAGCAGGAGGTTCCTACGAGCAGTACTTC.

The chain combines TRBV6-1 with TRBJ2-5; tentative D call: TRBD2 (6 bases). The CDR3 has 14 amino acids. V shed 8 bases and J shed 2 bases, with 15 bases lying between them. The germline gives CDR1 MNHNS, CDR2 SASEGT. The CDR3 loop reads CASSPGTPQETQYF. The CDR3 DNA sequence: TGTGCCAGCTCCCCCGGGACTCCGCAAGAGACCCAGTACTTC.

The chain couples TRBV29-1 to TRBJ2-7, with TRBD1 matching 9 bases. Germline CDR1 reads SQVTM; CDR2 reads ANQGSEA. The CDR3 runs 12 residues. With V trimmed by 7 bases and J by 2 bases, 3 bases remained unmatched. The CDR3 coding sequence is TGCAGCGGCGGGACAGGGACCTACGAGCAGTACTTC. Its protein product is CSGGTGTYEQYF.

J is TRBJ2-7 and V is TRBV18; 9 nucleotides align to TRBD1. Germline trimming cut 2 bases from V and 1 base from J; bases unmatched to any gene: 0. The V gene's germline CDR1 is KGHSH and CDR2 LQKENI. The length of the CDR3 is 14 residues. This CDR3 reads CASSPGTGSYEQYF. The CDR3 coding sequence is TGTGCCAGCTCACCAGGGACAGGGTCCTACGAGCAGTACTTC.

As DNA, the CDR3 is TGTGCCAGCAGCTTGAGTCCTGAGCTCCAGACCCAGTACTTC. It translates to CASSLSPELQTQYF. V and J are TRBV13 and TRBJ2-5; D ambiguous. V dropped 3 bases and J dropped 6 bases, with 14 bases sitting between them. This CDR3 region has 14 residues. Germline V CDR1 and CDR2: PRHDT, FYEKMQ (reference sequence).

This clone was recorded a few times. V gene TRBV18 combines with J gene TRBJ2-7, with 8 nucleotides matching TRBD1. Germline V gene data show CDR1 as KGHSH and CDR2 as LQKENI. The CDR3 totals 15 residues. V lost 3 bases and J lost 0; bases outside the gene matches: 4. The CDR3, as DNA: TGTGCCAGCTCACCCCTACAGGGGGACTCCTACGAGCAGTACTTC. This sequence encodes CASSPLQGDSYEQYF.

The chain carries TRBV7-9 and TRBJ1-6; 7 bases agree with TRBD1. The CDR3 length is 14 residues. Germline V gene sequence: CDR1 SEHNR, CDR2 FQNEAQ (reference sequence). The junction had 5 bases not matched to a gene; V was cut back by 7 bases and J by 5 bases. CDR3 DNA: TGTGCCAGCACCAGGACAGGTGATAATTCACCCCTCCACTTT. This translates into CASTRTGDNSPLHF.

This sequence joins TRBV5-4 and TRBJ2-7; TRBD2 agrees at 16 bases. Trimming took 3 bases from V and 0 from J; bases not matched to a gene: 3. This CDR3 spans 17 amino acids. Germline V gives CDR1 SGHNT, CDR2 YYREEE (reference sequence). This CDR3 is CASSSGLAGGSSYEQYF. CDR3 nucleotides: TGTGCCAGCAGCTCGGGACTAGCGGGGGGGTCCTCCTACGAGCAGTACTTC.

The gene calls are TRBV10-3 and TRBJ1-2; possibly TRBD1 for D (5 bases). This CDR3 spans 13 amino acids. Deletions cut 6 bases from V and 3 bases from J, with 11 bases between. Germline-derived CDR1 and CDR2 are ENHRY and SYGVKD. CDR3 DNA: TGTGCCATCAGCCCTCGGGGGGACTATGGCTACACCTTC. The encoded protein is CAISPRGDYGYTF.

The chain uses TRBV5-1 and TRBJ1-1, with 9 bases that match TRBD1. The CDR3 spans 14 residues. Per germline, CDR1 SGHRS and CDR2 YFSETQ. CDR3 DNA: TGCGCTTCGGGACAGGGAGATATGAACACTGAAGCTTTCTTT. Its protein product is CASGQGDMNTEAFF.

The genes are TRBV2 and TRBJ1-1; D is ambiguous. The CDR3 sequence is 11 residues long. From germline, CDR1 is SNHLY and CDR2 FYNNEI. CDR3 protein: CARAGGTEAFF. DNA for the CDR3: TGTGCAAGGGCGGGAGGCACTGAAGCTTTCTTT. The entire variable domain, with the rest obtained from reference TRBV2 and TRBJ1-1, is as follows: EPEVTQTPSHQVTQMGQEVILRCVPISNHLYFYWYRQILGQKVEFLVSFYNNEISEKSEIFDDQFSVERPDGSNFTLKIRSTKLEDSAMYFCARAGGTEAFFGQGTRLTVV.

V and J are TRBV21-1 and TRBJ1-1; no check of the table's D call, TRBD1, against the DNA was made. TRBV21-1 is recorded as a pseudogene. This CDR3 has 19 residues. Here the CDR3 reads CASSKSQLQGVSLNTEAFF. The DNA of the CDR3 is TGTGCCAGCAGCAAAAGTCAATTGCAGGGGGTCAGTCTGAACACTGAAGCTTTCTTT.

CDR3 amino acids: CASSQTSGTYEQYF. CDR3 bases: TGCGCCAGCAGCCAAACTAGCGGCACCTACGAGCAGTACTTC. This sequence joins TRBV4-1 and TRBJ2-5, with TRBD2 identical over 8 bases. With the DNA end fitting TRBJ2-7 better, the J assignment may be wrong. The CDR3 is made up of 14 amino acids. Germline V CDR1 and CDR2: MGHRA, YSYEKL.

Points on this clone: At one end, the junction sequence differs from germline, possibly due to a read error. This CDR3 reads CASTPLGLNTEAFF. The CDR3 nucleotides read TGTGCCAGTACCCCGCTAGGCCTGAACACTGAGGCTTTCTTT. The rearrangement links TRBV19 to TRBJ1-1; D gene unclear. Germline V gene sequence: CDR1 LNHDA, CDR2 SQIVND (reference sequence). The CDR3 has 14 amino acids. Using reference TRBV19 and TRBJ1-1 for the parts outside the CDR3, the full variable domain is DGGITQSPKYLFRKEGQNVTLSCEQNLNHDAMYWYRQDPGQGLRLIYYSQIVNDFQKGDIAEGYSVSREKKESFPLTVTSAQKNPTAFYLCASTPLGLNTEAFFGQGTRLTVV.

The genes are TRBV2 and TRBJ2-7, with D possibly matching TRBD2 (5 bases). This CDR3 comprises 14 residues. V was trimmed by 6 bases and J by 2 bases, leaving 14 bases between them. CDR1 is SNHLY, CDR2 FYNNEI, per germline. The CDR3 spells CASRGSDLTYEQYF. CDR3 bases: TGTGCCAGCAGGGGGAGTGACTTAACCTACGAGCAGTACTTC.

The sample holds a few counts of this clone. V and J are TRBV7-7 and TRBJ1-3; 10 bases fit TRBD1. CDR3 length: 15 amino acids. V dropped 5 bases and J dropped 6; count of bases not matched to a gene: 7. Per germline, CDR1 SSHAT and CDR2 FNYEAQ (reference sequence). DNA of the CDR3: TGTGCCAGCAGCCGCGACAGGGGGCAAGAAAACACCATATATTTT. This codes for CASSRDRGQENTIYF.

The rearrangement links TRBV5-8 to TRBJ2-3, with 8 bases that match TRBD2. The CDR3 length is 14 residues. The trim removed 1 base at V and 6 bases at J, leaving 4 bases unmatched. Germline CDR1 and CDR2: SGHTS and YDEGEE. This CDR3 reads CASSLLAGMDTQYF. CDR3 nucleotide sequence: TGTGCCAGCAGCTTGTTAGCGGGGATGGATACGCAGTATTTT.

This chain joins TRBV9 and TRBJ1-3; TRBD1 matches at 8 bases. CDR3 length: 16 amino acids. V was clipped by 0 bases and J by 3 bases; unmatched bases: 5. CDR1 and CDR2 (germline): SGDLS, YYNGEE. CDR3 DNA sequence: TGTGCCAGCAGCGTAGAGGCAGGGGGCTATGGAAACACCATATATTTT. It is translated as CASSVEAGGYGNTIYF.